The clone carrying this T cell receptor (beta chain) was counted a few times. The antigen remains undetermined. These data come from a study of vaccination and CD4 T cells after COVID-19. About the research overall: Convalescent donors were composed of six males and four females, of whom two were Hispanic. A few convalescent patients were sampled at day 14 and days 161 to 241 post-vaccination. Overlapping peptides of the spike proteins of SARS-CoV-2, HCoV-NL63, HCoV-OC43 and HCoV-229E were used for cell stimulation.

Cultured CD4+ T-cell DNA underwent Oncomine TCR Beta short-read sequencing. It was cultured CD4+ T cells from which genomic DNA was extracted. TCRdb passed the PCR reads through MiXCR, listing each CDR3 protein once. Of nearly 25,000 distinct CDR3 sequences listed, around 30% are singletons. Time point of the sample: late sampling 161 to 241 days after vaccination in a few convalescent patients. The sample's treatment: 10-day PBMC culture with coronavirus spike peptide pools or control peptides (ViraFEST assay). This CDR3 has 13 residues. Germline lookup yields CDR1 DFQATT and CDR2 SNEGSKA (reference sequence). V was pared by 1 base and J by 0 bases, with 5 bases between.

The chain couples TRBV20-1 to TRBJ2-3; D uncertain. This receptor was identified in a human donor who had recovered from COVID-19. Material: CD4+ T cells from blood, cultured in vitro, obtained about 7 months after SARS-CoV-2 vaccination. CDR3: CSARGGSTDTQYF. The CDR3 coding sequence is TGCAGTGCTAGAGGTGGGAGCACAGATACGCAGTATTTT.